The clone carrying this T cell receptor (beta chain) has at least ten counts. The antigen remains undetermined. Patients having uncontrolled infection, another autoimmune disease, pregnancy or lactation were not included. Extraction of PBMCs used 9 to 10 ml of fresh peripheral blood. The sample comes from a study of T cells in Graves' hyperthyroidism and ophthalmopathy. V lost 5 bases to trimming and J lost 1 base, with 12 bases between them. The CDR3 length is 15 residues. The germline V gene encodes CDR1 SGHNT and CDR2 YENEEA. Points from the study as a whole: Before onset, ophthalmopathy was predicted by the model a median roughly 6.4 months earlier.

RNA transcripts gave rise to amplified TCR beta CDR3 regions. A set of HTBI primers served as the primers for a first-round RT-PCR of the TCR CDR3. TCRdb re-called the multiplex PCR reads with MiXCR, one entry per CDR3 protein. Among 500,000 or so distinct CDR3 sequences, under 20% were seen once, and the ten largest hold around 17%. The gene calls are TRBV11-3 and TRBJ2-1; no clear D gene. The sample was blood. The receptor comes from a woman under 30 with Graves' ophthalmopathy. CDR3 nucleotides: TGTGCCAGCAGCCTAACAGACACATCCTACAATGAGCAGTTCTTC. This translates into CASSLTDTSYNEQFF. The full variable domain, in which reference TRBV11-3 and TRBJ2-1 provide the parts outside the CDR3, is EAGVVQSPRYKIIEKKQPVAFWCNPISGHNTLYWYLQNLGQGPELLIRYENEEAVDDSQLPKDRFSAERLKGVDSTLKIQPAELGDSAVYLCASSLTDTSYNEQFFGPGTRLTVL.